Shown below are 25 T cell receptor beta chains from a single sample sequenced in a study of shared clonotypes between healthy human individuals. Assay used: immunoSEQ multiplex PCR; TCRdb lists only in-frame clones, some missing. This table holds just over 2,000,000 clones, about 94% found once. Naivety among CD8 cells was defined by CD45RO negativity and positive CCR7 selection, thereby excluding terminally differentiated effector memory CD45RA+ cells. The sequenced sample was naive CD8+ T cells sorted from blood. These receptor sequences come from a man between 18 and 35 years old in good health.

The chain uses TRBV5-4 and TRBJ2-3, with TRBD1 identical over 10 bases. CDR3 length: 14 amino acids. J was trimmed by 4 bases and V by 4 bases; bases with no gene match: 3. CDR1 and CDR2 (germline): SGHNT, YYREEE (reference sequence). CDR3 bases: TGTGCCAGCAGCCGGGACAGGGGTTCAGATACGCAGTATTTT. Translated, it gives CASSRDRGSDTQYF.

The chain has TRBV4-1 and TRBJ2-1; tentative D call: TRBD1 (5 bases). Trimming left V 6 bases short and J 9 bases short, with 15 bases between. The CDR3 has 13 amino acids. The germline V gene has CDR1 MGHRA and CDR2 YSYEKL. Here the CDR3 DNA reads TGCGCCAGCAGTTTTTTACAGGCGTTTGAGCAGTTCTTC. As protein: CASSFLQAFEQFF.

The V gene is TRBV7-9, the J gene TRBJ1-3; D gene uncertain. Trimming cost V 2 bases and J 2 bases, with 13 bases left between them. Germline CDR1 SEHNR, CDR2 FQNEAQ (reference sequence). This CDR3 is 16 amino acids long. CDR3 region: CASSLNLPLPGNTIYF. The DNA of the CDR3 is TGTGCCAGCAGCTTAAATCTTCCTTTACCTGGAAACACCATATATTTT.

The CDR3 DNA reads TGTGCCAGCACCCAAGGGACTAGCGGATACGAGCAGTACTTC. As protein: CASTQGTSGYEQYF. The chain carries TRBV7-2 and TRBJ2-7; TRBD2 agrees at 11 bases. The CDR3 sequence is 14 residues long. The V gene end was trimmed by 7 bases and the J gene end by 4 bases; junction bases not matched to a gene: 6. CDR1 and CDR2 from the germline V gene are SGHTA and FQGNSA.

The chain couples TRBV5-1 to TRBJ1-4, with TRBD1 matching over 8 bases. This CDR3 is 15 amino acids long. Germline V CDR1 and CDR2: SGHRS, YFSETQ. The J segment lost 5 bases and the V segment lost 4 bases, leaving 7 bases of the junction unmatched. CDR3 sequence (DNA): TGCGCCAGCAGCCCAACCCAGGGGGCGAATGAAAAACTGTTTTTT. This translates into CASSPTQGANEKLFF.

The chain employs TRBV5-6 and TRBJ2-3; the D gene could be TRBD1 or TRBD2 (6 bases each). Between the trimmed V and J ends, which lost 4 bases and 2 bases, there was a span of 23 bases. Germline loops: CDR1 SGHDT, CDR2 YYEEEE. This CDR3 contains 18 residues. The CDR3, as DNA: TGTGCCAGCAGCCTACCGCGGTACAGGGACTCATTCACAGATACGCAGTATTTT. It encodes CASSLPRYRDSFTDTQYF. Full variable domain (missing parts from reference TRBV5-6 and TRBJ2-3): DAGVTQSPTHLIKTRGQQVTLRCSPKSGHDTVSWYQQALGQGPQFIFQYYEEEERQRGNFPDRFSGHQFPNYSSELNVNALLLGDSALYLCASSLPRYRDSFTDTQYFGPGTRLTVL.

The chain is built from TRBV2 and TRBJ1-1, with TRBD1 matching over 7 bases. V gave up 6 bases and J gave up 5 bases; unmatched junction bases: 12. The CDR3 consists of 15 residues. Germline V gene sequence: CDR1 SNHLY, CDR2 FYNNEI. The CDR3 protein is CASRADQGGGTEAFF. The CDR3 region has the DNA TGTGCCAGCAGGGCCGACCAGGGGGGGGGTACTGAAGCTTTCTTT.

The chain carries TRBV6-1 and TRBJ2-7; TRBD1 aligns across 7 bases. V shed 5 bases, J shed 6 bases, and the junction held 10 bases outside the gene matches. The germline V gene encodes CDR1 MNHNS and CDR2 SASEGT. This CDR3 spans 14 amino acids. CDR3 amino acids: CASSIRDRTVEQYF. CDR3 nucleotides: TGTGCCAGCAGTATCCGGGACAGAACTGTCGAGCAGTACTTC.

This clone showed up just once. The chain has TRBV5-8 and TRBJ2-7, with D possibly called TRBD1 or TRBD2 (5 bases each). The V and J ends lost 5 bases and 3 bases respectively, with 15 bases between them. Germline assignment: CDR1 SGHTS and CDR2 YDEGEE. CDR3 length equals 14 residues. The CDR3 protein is CASRYRDGNYEQYF. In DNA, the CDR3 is TGTGCCAGCAGATACCGGGACGGAAACTACGAGCAGTACTTC. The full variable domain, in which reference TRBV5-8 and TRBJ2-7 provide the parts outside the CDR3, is EAGVTQSPTHLIKTRGQQATLRCSPISGHTSVYWYQQALGLGLQFLLWYDEGEERNRGNFPPRFSGRQFPNYSSELNVNALELEDSALYLCASRYRDGNYEQYFGPGTRLTVT.

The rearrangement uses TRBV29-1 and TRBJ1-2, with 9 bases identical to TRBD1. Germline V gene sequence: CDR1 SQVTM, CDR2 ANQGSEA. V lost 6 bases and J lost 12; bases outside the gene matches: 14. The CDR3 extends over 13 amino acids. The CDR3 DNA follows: TGCAGCGTGTGGACAGGGGAGGACTATGTGCACACCTTC. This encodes CSVWTGEDYVHTF.

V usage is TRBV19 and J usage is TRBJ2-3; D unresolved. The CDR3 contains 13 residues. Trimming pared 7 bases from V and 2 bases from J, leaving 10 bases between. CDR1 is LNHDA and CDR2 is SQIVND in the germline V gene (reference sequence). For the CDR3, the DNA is TGTGCCAGTAAGTCAGATTCCACAGATACGCAGTATTTT. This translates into CASKSDSTDTQYF.

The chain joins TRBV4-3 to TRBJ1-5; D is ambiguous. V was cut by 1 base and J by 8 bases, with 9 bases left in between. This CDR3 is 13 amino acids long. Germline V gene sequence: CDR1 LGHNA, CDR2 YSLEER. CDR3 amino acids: CASSQALGEPQHF. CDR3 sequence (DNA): TGCGCCAGCAGCCAAGCCCTCGGAGAGCCCCAGCATTTT.

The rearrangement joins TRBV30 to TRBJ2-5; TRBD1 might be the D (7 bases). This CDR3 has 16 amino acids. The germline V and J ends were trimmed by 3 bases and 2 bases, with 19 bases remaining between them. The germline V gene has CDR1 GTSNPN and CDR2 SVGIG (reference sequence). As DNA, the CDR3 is TGTGCCTGGAGGCACCCAAGGAGGGGGCTTCAAGAGACCCAGTACTTC. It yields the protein CAWRHPRRGLQETQYF.

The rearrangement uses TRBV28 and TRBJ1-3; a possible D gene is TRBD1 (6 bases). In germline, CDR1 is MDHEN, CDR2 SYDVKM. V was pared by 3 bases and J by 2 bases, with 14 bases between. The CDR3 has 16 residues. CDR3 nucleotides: TGTGCCAGCAGTTTCCGGTTACAGGGTGCTGGAAACACCATATATTTT. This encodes CASSFRLQGAGNTIYF.

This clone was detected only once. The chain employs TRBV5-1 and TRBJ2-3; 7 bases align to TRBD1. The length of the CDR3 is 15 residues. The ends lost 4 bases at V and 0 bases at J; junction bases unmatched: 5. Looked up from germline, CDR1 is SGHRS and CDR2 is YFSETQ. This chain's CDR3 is CASSAGQASTDTQYF. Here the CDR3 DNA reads TGCGCCAGCAGCGCAGGACAGGCTAGCACAGATACGCAGTATTTT.

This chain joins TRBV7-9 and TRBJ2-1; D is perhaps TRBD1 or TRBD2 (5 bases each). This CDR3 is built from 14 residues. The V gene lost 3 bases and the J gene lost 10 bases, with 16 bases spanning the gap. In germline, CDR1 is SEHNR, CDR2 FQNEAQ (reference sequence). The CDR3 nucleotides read TGTGCCAGCAGCTTCACACAGGACTCCCTCGAGCAGTTCTTC. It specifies CASSFTQDSLEQFF.

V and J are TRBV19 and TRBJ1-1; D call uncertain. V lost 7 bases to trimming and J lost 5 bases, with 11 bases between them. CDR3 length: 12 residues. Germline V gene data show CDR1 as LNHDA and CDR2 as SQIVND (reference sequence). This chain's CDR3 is CASTSGPTEAFF. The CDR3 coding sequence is TGTGCCAGTACGAGCGGTCCAACTGAAGCTTTCTTT.

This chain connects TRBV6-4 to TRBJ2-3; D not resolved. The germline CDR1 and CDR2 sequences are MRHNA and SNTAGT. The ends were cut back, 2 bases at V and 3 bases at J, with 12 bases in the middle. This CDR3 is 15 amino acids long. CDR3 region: CASSDSPGQTDTQYF. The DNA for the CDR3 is TGTGCCAGCAGTGACAGTCCGGGCCAGACAGATACGCAGTATTTT.

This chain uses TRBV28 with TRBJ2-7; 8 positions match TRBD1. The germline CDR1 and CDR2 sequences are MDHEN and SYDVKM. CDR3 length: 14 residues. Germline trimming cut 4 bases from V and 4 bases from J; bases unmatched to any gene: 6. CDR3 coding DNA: TGTGCCAGCAGTTCGACAGGGGAGGAATACGAGCAGTACTTC. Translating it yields CASSSTGEEYEQYF.

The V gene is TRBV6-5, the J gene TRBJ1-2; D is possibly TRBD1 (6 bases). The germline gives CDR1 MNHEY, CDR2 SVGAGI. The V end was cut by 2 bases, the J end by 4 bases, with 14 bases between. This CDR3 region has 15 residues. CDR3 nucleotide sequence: TGTGCCAGCAGTTACGAGACAGGCTCTATCTATGGCTACACCTTC. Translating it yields CASSYETGSIYGYTF.

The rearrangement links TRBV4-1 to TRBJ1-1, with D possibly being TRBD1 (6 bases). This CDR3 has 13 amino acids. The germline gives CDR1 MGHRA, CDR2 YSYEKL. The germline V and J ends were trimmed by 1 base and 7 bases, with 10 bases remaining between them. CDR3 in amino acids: CASSQVGGGEAFF. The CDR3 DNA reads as TGCGCCAGCAGCCAAGTTGGAGGGGGTGAAGCTTTCTTT.

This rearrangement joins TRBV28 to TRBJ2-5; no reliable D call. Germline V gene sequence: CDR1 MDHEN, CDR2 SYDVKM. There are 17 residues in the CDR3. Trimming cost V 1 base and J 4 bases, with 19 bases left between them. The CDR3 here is CASSLYADGRILETQYF. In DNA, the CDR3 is TGTGCCAGCAGTTTATACGCCGACGGCCGAATATTAGAGACCCAGTACTTC.

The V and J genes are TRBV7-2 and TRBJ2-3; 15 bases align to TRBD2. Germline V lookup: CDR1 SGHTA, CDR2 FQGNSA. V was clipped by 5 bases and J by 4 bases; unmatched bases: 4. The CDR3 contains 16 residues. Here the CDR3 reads CASSGTSGGFADTQYF. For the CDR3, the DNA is TGTGCCAGCAGCGGGACTAGCGGGGGGTTCGCAGATACGCAGTATTTT.

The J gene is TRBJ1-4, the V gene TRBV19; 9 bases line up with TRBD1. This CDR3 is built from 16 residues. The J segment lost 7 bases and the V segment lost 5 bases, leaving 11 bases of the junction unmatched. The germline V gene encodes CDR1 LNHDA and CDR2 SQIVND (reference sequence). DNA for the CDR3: TGTGCCAGTAGTTTCGAACAGGGGGCTTTAGGTGAAAAACTGTTTTTT. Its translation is CASSFEQGALGEKLFF.

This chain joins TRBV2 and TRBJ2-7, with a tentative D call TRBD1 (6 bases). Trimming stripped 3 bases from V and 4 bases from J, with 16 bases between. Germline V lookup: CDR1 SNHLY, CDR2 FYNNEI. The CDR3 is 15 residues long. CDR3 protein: CASSEWPGEGYEQYF. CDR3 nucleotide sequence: TGTGCCAGCAGTGAGTGGCCAGGGGAAGGGTACGAGCAGTACTTC.